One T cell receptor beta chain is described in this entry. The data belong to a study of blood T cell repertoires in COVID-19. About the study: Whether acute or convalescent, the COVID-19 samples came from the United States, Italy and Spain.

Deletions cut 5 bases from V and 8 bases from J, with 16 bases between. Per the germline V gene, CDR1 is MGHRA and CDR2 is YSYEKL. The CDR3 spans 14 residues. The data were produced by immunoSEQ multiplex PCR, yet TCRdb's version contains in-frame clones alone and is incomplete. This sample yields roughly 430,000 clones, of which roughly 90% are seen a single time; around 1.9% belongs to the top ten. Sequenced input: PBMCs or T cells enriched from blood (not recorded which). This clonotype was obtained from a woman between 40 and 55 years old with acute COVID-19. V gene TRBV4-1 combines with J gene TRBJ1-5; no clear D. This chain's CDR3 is CASSSEQSLKPQHF. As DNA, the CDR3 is TGCGCCAGCAGCTCGGAGCAGAGTTTGAAGCCCCAGCATTTT.